A single sample gave rise to the 18 T cell receptor beta chains below, sequenced in a study of T cells after yellow fever vaccination. MiXCR, applied by TCRdb to the 5' RACE reads, yields one record per CDR3 protein. The profile covers 300,000 or so distinct CDR3 sequences, with around 6.8% appearing a single time and 15% to 20% taken by the ten largest. The input for sequencing was PBMCs, taken more than 35 days after the first yellow fever vaccination. Receptors originate from a man younger than 35 who received the YFV17D yellow fever vaccine.

The chain carries TRBV7-2 and TRBJ2-2; D possibly uses TRBD1 or TRBD2 (6 bases each). This CDR3 is 17 amino acids long. In germline, CDR1 is SGHTA, CDR2 FQGNSA. Trimming removed 3 bases at V and 4 bases at J, with 18 bases between. CDR3 residues: CASSFGGRAFSTGELFF. CDR3 bases: TGTGCCAGCAGCTTCGGGGGCCGGGCCTTTTCCACCGGGGAGCTGTTTTTT.

This clonotype has only a few counts. The rearrangement uses TRBV5-1 and TRBJ2-2, with 10 bases aligning to TRBD2. The CDR3 length is 15 residues. V gave up 2 bases and J gave up 3 bases; unmatched junction bases: 1. Germline CDR1 and CDR2: SGHRS and YFSETQ. The chain's CDR3 is CASSFLAGDTGELFF. The CDR3 DNA follows: TGCGCCAGCAGCTTCCTAGCGGGGGACACCGGGGAGCTGTTTTTT. Full variable domain (remainder filled in from reference TRBV5-1 and TRBJ2-2): KAGVTQTPRYLIKTRGQQVTLSCSPISGHRSVSWYQQTPGQGLQFLFEYFSETQRNKGNFPGRFSGRQFSNSRSEMNVSTLELGDSALYLCASSFLAGDTGELFFGEGSRLTVL.

The V call is TRBV27, the J call TRBJ2-3; possible D gene TRBD2, 5 bases. Per germline, CDR1 MNHEY and CDR2 SMNVEV (reference sequence). The V gene lost 2 bases and the J gene lost 0 bases, with 9 bases spanning the gap. The CDR3 length is 15 residues. CDR3 in DNA: TGTGCCAGCAGTTTAGAGGGCGGGAGCACAGATACGCAGTATTTT. Protein sequence: CASSLEGGSTDTQYF.

The genes are TRBV5-1 and TRBJ2-3; 11 bases line up with TRBD2. The germline V gene encodes CDR1 SGHRS and CDR2 YFSETQ. Trimming took 4 bases from V and 1 from J; bases not matched to a gene: 14. The CDR3 is made up of 19 amino acids. The CDR3 sequence: CASSRSGLRGLAGTDTQYF. CDR3 DNA sequence: TGCGCCAGCAGCCGATCGGGTCTTAGGGGACTAGCGGGCACAGATACGCAGTATTTT.

This clonotype was detected a few times. The chain links TRBV10-3 to TRBJ2-7; D is perhaps TRBD2 (6 bases). CDR3 length: 14 amino acids. Trimming removed 7 bases from V and 5 bases from J, with 18 bases in between. Germline V CDR1 and CDR2: ENHRY, SYGVKD. For the CDR3, the DNA is TGTGCCATCATGAGTGCGGGGAGGCCCAACGAGCAGTACTTC. It is translated as CAIMSAGRPNEQYF.

In the case of this clonotype: Being one base from a much bigger clone, this may be a read error. The conserved final phenylalanine or tryptophan is absent from the CDR3, which likely points to a read error. V and J are TRBV10-3 and TRBJ2-6; 9 bases are a match to TRBD1. This CDR3 has 19 residues. Germline loops: CDR1 ENHRY, CDR2 SYGVKD. V lost 6 bases and J lost 2; bases outside the gene matches: 14. CDR3 sequence (DNA): TGTGCCATCAGACTACACCGGGACAGGGTCCCCACTGGGGCCAACGTCCTGACTCTC. It translates to CAIRLHRDRVPTGANVLTL.

This chain joins TRBV24-1 and TRBJ2-3; weak D call: TRBD1 (5 bases). V was clipped by 6 bases and J by 2 bases, with 17 bases between them. Germline V gene lookup returns CDR1 KGHDR and CDR2 SFDVKD. CDR3 length: 16 residues. CDR3 nucleotide sequence: TGTGCCACCAGTAGGGGTTCTCCTCCTCTCACAGATACGCAGTATTTT. Its protein product is CATSRGSPPLTDTQYF.

In this sample, this clonotype turned up a few times. The chain has TRBV9 and TRBJ1-1; D gene ambiguous. CDR3 size: 15 residues. The germline CDR1 and CDR2 sequences are SGDLS and YYNGEE. V was shortened by 4 bases and J by 0 bases, with 13 bases between the two germline ends. The CDR3 DNA reads TGTGCCAGCAGCCCAGGCGGGGATATGAACACTGAAGCTTTCTTT. This gives the protein CASSPGGDMNTEAFF.

This clonotype was counted at least ten times. The chain combines TRBV18 with TRBJ2-5, with TRBD2 identical over 10 bases. Germline lookup yields CDR1 KGHSH and CDR2 LQKENI. The V and J ends lost 3 bases and 2 bases, in that order; junction bases with no gene match: 3. CDR3 length: 15 residues. The DNA of the CDR3 is TGTGCCAGCTCACCTAGGACTAGCGGTCAAGAGACCCAGTACTTC. Residues: CASSPRTSGQETQYF.

This clonotype has only a few counts. The chain is built from TRBV7-6 and TRBJ2-3; tentatively, D is TRBD1 (5 bases). This CDR3 spans 16 amino acids. The ends were cut back, 2 bases at V and 4 bases at J, with 16 bases in the middle. Germline CDR1 SGHVS, CDR2 FNYEAQ. For the CDR3, the DNA is TGTGCCAGCAGCTTACTCAGGGCCTCGGCCCCAGATACGCAGTATTTT. Its protein is CASSLLRASAPDTQYF.

The genes are TRBV20-1 and TRBJ1-1, with TRBD1 matching over 7 bases. V dropped 6 bases and J dropped 2; count of bases not matched to a gene: 15. Germline V gene lookup returns CDR1 DFQATT and CDR2 SNEGSKA (reference sequence). This CDR3 comprises 16 residues. The CDR3 DNA sequence: TGCAGTGCGAGCCACCCTCGGGCAGGGGGAAACACTGAAGCTTTCTTT. Encoded protein: CSASHPRAGGNTEAFF.

This clonotype has just a few counts. The chain combines TRBV20-1 with TRBJ2-7; 7 positions match TRBD2. The CDR3 is made up of 12 amino acids. The germline V gene has CDR1 DFQATT and CDR2 SNEGSKA (reference sequence). Unmatched junction bases numbered 8, after V lost 6 bases and J lost 6 bases. The CDR3 spells CSALPGGSEQYF. In nucleotides, the CDR3 is TGCAGTGCCCTCCCCGGGGGGTCCGAGCAGTACTTC.

The chain couples TRBV27 to TRBJ1-2, with D possibly matching TRBD1 (5 bases). Trimming cost V 0 bases and J 13 bases, with 15 bases left between them. This CDR3 has 13 amino acids. In germline, CDR1 is MNHEY, CDR2 SMNVEV (reference sequence). The DNA of the CDR3 is TGTGCCAGCAGTTTATCCCCGATTAGGGGAGCCACCTTC. Translated: CASSLSPIRGATF.

This clonotype was detected ten times or more. The V call is TRBV5-1, the J call TRBJ1-1; D is unclear. V lost 2 bases to trimming and J lost 1 base, with 9 bases between them. There are 14 residues in the CDR3. Germline-derived CDR1 and CDR2 are SGHRS and YFSETQ. CDR3 DNA: TGCGCCAGCAGCTTCAACGGACCGAACACTGAAGCTTTCTTT. Translation: CASSFNGPNTEAFF.

A single count supports this clonotype. The chain carries TRBV18 and TRBJ1-5; D might be TRBD1 (6 bases). This CDR3 is built from 15 residues. The ends were cut back, 3 bases at V and 5 bases at J, with 14 bases in the middle. CDR1 is KGHSH and CDR2 is LQKENI in the germline V gene. The DNA for the CDR3 is TGTGCCAGCTCACCCACAGGGTTAGGGGATCAGCCCCAGCATTTT. It codes for CASSPTGLGDQPQHF.

This clonotype was picked up many times. V gene TRBV6-1 combines with J gene TRBJ1-5; 9 positions agree with TRBD1. The CDR3 runs 13 residues. Germline values: CDR1 MNHNS, CDR2 SASEGT. Germline trimming cut 4 bases from V and 7 bases from J; bases unmatched to any gene: 2. This CDR3 reads CASSVDRGQPQHF. CDR3 bases: TGTGCCAGCAGTGTCGACAGGGGGCAGCCCCAGCATTTT.

The J gene is TRBJ1-1, the V gene TRBV21-1; no check of the table's D call, TRBD1, against the DNA was made. TRBV21-1 counts as a pseudogene. CDR3 length equals 15 residues. CDR3: CASSRLGKESTEAFF. CDR3 in DNA: TGTGCCAGCAGCAGACTGGGAAAGGAGAGCACTGAAGCTTTCTTT.

This chain joins TRBV20-1 and TRBJ2-2; D gene ambiguous. The V gene lost 3 bases and the J gene lost 1 base, with 6 bases spanning the gap. The CDR3 spans 13 residues. CDR1 is DFQATT, CDR2 SNEGSKA, per germline (reference sequence). This chain's CDR3 is CSASWQNTGELFF. CDR3 coding DNA: TGCAGTGCTAGTTGGCAGAACACCGGGGAGCTGTTTTTT.